This entry concerns a single TCR beta chain. Its target is unknown. Sequenced by immunoSEQ multiplex PCR; TCRdb stores in-frame clones only, minus some. The sample has 35,000 to 55,000 clones, under 75% seen once; the top ten hold roughly 13%. TCR beta libraries used about 1.8 micrograms of DNA from cryopreserved PBMCs. The sample originates from a study of cytotoxic CD8 clonotypes in ibrutinib-treated CLL. Across the study: The study recorded mean values of 255,043 productive templates and 94,082 productive rearrangements per sample. Findings and caveats of the study: Clonality went higher at ibrutinib response and then dropped back toward baseline at progression. Sustained-remission and progressing patients' sampling times differed.

Between the trimmed V and J ends, which lost 4 bases and 2 bases, there was a span of 5 bases. The germline gives CDR1 SGHTA, CDR2 FQGNSA. The CDR3 is 13 residues long. This chain links TRBV7-2 with TRBJ1-4; no reliable D call. This clonotype was sampled from a human donor with chronic lymphocytic leukemia. Sequencing used PBMCs, obtained after 12 months of ibrutinib treatment. In nucleotides, the CDR3 is TGTGCCAGCAGCTACAATACTAATGAAAAACTGTTTTTT. Protein: CASSYNTNEKLFF.